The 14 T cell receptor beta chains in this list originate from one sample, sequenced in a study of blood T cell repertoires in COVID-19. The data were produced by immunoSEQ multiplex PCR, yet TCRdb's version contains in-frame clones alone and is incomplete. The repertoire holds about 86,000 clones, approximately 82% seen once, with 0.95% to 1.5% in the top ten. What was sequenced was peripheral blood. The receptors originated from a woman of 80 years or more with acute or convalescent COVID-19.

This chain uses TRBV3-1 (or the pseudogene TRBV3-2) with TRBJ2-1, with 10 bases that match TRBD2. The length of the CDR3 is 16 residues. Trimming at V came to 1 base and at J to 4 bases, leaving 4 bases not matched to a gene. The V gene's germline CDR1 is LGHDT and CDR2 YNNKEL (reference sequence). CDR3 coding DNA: TGTGCCAGCAGCCAAGGGAGTAGCGGGGGGTACAATGAGCAGTTCTTC. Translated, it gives CASSQGSSGGYNEQFF.

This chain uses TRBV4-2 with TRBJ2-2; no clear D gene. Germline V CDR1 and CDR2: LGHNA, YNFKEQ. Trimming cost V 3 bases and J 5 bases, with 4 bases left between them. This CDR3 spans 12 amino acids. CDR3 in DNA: TGTGCCAGCAGCCACCCGACCGGGGAGCTGTTTTTT. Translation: CASSHPTGELFF.

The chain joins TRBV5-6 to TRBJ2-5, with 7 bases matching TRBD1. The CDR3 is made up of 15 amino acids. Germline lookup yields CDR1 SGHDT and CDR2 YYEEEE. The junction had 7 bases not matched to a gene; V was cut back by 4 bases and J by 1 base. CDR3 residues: CASSQNRGGQETQYF. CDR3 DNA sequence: TGTGCCAGCAGCCAGAACAGGGGTGGCCAAGAGACCCAGTACTTC.

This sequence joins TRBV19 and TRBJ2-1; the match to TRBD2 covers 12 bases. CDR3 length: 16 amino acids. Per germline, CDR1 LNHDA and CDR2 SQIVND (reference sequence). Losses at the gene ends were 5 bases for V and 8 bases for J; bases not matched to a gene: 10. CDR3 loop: CASSPATSGRGHEQFF. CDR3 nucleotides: TGTGCCAGTAGTCCCGCGACTAGCGGGAGAGGCCATGAGCAGTTCTTC.

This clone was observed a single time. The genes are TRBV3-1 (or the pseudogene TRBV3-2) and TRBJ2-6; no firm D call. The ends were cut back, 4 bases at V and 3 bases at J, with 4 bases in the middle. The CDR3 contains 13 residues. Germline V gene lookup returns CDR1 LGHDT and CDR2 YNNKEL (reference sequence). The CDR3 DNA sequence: TGTGCCAGCAGCCCGTTTGGGGCCAACGTCCTGACTTTC. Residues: CASSPFGANVLTF.

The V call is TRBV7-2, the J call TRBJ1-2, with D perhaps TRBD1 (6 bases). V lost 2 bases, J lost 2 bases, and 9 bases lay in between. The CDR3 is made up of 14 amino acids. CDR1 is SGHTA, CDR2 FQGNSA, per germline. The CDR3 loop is CASSLPDRNYGYTF. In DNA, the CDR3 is TGTGCCAGCAGCTTACCGGACAGAAACTATGGCTACACCTTC.

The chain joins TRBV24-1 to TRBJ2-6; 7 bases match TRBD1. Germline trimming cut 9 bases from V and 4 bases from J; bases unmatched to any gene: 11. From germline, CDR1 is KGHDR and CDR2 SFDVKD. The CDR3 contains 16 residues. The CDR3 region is CATDRGGADGANVLTF. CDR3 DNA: TGTGCCACCGATAGAGGGGGCGCGGACGGGGCCAACGTCCTGACTTTC.

The chain's CDR3 is CASSSKGGGRGNEQFF. The CDR3 region has the DNA TGTGCCAGCAGCTCTAAGGGCGGGGGGAGAGGGAATGAGCAGTTCTTC. The gene calls are TRBV5-4 and TRBJ2-1; 8 bases agree with TRBD2. The length of the CDR3 is 16 residues. V shed 3 bases, J shed 7 bases, and the junction held 12 bases outside the gene matches. CDR1 and CDR2 (germline): SGHNT, YYREEE (reference sequence).

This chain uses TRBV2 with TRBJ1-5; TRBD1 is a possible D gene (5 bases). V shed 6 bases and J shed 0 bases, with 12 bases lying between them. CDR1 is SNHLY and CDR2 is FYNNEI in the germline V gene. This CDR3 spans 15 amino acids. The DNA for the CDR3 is TGTGCCAGCAGGGGCGACGGGGGTAGCAATCAGCCCCAGCATTTT. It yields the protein CASRGDGGSNQPQHF.

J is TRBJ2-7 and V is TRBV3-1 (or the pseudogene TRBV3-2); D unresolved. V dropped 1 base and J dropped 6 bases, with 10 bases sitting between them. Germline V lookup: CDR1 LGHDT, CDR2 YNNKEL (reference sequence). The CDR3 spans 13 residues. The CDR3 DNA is TGTGCCAGCAGCCAAGGGCAGCCGGGCGAGCAGTACTTC. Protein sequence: CASSQGQPGEQYF.

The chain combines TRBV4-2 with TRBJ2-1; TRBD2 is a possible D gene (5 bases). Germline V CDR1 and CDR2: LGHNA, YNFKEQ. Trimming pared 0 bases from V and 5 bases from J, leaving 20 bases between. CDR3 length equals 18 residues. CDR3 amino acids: CASSQDLAAPPRDNEQFF. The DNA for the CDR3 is TGTGCCAGCAGCCAAGACCTAGCTGCGCCCCCCCGGGACAATGAGCAGTTCTTC.

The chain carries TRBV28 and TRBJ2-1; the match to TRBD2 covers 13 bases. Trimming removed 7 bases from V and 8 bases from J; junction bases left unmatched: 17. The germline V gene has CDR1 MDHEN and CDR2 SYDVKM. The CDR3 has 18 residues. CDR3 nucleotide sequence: TGTGCCAGCAACCCCCCATTAGGAACTAGCGGGAGGGCCTATGAGCAGTTCTTC. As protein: CASNPPLGTSGRAYEQFF.

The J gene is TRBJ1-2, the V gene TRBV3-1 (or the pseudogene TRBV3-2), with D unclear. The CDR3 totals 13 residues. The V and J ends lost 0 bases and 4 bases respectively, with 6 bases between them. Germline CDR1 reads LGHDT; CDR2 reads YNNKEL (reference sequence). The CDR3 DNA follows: TGTGCCAGCAGCCAAGAGGGCGCCTATGGCTACACCTTC. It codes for CASSQEGAYGYTF.

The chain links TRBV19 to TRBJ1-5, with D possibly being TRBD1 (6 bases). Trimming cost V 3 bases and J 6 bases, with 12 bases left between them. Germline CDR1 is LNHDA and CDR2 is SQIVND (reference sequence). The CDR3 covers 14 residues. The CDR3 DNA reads TGTGCCAGTAGTATCGCGCGCAGGGGTCAGCCCCAGCATTTT. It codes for CASSIARRGQPQHF.